A selection of T cell receptor beta chains follows, all from one sample in a study of CD8 T cells in ankylosing spondylitis. TCRdb reanalysed the 5' RACE reads using MiXCR and keeps one entry per CDR3 protein. The data contain around 340,000 distinct CDR3 sequences, roughly 14% of them singletons. The sample comprised blood, either unsorted or a sorted T cell fraction (not recorded which). These receptors came from a male donor with ankylosing spondylitis or in good health (not recorded which). The CDR3 runs from the conserved cysteine through the conserved F or W. A D gene is named only where the DNA matches it firmly. Only some rows state a clone size, as once, few, many or a class for expanded clones.

J gene | D gene | V gene | clone size | CDR3 DNA | CDR3 protein
TRBJ2-7 | TRBD2 | TRBV27 | few | TGTGCCAGCAGTTCGGCGGGAGGCAATTACGAGCAGTACTTC | CASSSAGGNYEQYF
TRBJ2-7 | - | TRBV5-1 | few | TGCGCCAGCAGCTTGGACGGCCTAGCCTACGAGCAGTACTTC | CASSLDGLAYEQYF
TRBJ2-3 | - | TRBV18 | - | TGTGCCAGCTCACCCGGGACGCTTGGTAACACAGATACGCAGTATTTT | CASSPGTLGNTDTQYF
TRBJ2-3 | - | TRBV10-2 | many | TGCGCCAGCAGGGAGACTAGCACAGATACGCAGTATTTT | CASRETSTDTQYF
TRBJ1-2 | - | TRBV12-5 | few | TGTGCTAGTGGTTTCCCGAATGTTTATGGCTACACCTTC | CASGFPNVYGYTF
TRBJ2-1 | TRBD2 | TRBV11-2 | - | TGTGCCAGCAGCTTAGCCGGGACTAGCGGGAGATATGAGCAGTTCTTC | CASSLAGTSGRYEQFF
TRBJ1-6 | - | TRBV7-9 | - | TGTGCCAGCAGCTCCATTAGGACAGTCCTCCACTTT | CASSSIRTVLHF
TRBJ1-4 | TRBD1 | TRBV14 | few | TGTGCCAGCAGCCAAATACAGGGGGCGAATGAAAAACTGTTTTTT | CASSQIQGANEKLFF
TRBJ2-2 | - | TRBV25-1 | - | TGTGCCAGCAGTGAACAAGGGGCAGCCGGGGAGCTGTTTTTT | CASSEQGAAGELFF
TRBJ2-6 | TRBD1 | TRBV4-1 | - | TGCGCCAGCAGCCAAGAGTGGGGACAGGGACTCTCTGGGGCCAACGTCCTGACTTTC | CASSQEWGQGLSGANVLTF
TRBJ2-5 | TRBD2 | TRBV18 | - | TGTGCCAGCTCACCACGACTAGCGGGGTACCAAGAGACCCAGTACTTC | CASSPRLAGYQETQYF
TRBJ1-2 | - | TRBV29-1 | - | TGCAGCGTTGTCCCGGTCCCCCTTTATGACTACACCTTC | CSVVPVPLYDYTF
TRBJ2-7 | TRBD1 | TRBV5-1 | - | TGCGCCAGCCGCCGGGACAGGGACTACGAGCAGTACTTC | CASRRDRDYEQYF
TRBJ2-3 | TRBD2 | TRBV2 | - | TGTGCCAGCAGTGTCCTAGCGGGGACAGATACGCAGTATTTT | CASSVLAGTDTQYF
TRBJ1-2 | TRBD1 | TRBV5-1 | many | TGCGCCAGCAGCGCGGGACAGAGCTATGGCTACACCTTC | CASSAGQSYGYTF
TRBJ2-2 | TRBD2 | TRBV5-1 | few | TGCGCCAGCAGCCCAGATTCTAGCGGGAACACCGGGGAGCTGTTTTTT | CASSPDSSGNTGELFF
TRBJ2-3 | - | TRBV10-3 | few | TGTGCCATCAAGTCGGATTCGGCCCCTAGCACAGATACGCAGTATTTT | CAIKSDSAPSTDTQYF
TRBJ2-3 | TRBD1 | TRBV12-3/TRBV12-4 | - | TGTGCCAGCAGTTCCAGGACAGGGGGAAAGGAAGGGCCGGGACGGTCAGATACGCAGTATTTT | CASSSRTGGKEGPGRSDTQYF
TRBJ2-5 | - | TRBV24-1 | many | TGTGCCACCAGTCCAGGGTCGGGGAGCCAAGAGACCCAGTACTTC | CATSPGSGSQETQYF
TRBJ2-7 | - | TRBV7-2 | - | TGTGCCAGCAGCTTAGTGGTGGGATTGGGGTACGAGCAGTACTTC | CASSLVVGLGYEQYF
TRBJ2-5 | - | TRBV2 | few | TGTGCCAGCAGTGAAGCGTGGCCGGGGACGGAGACCCAGTACTTC | CASSEAWPGTETQYF
TRBJ1-1 | - | TRBV6-5 | few | TGTGCCAGCAGTTGGACAGCCATGAACACTGAAGCTTTCTTT | CASSWTAMNTEAFF
TRBJ2-1 | - | TRBV5-1 | few | TGCGCCAGCAGCTTGGAGTCCAGCAAGGGATACAATGAGCAGTTCTTC | CASSLESSKGYNEQFF
TRBJ2-7 | TRBD2 | TRBV6-1 | few | TGTGCCAGCAGTGAAAGGGACTATATCTCCTACGAGCAGTACTTC | CASSERDYISYEQYF
TRBJ2-7 | TRBD1 | TRBV6-1 | - | TGTGCCAGCAGTGAATTTATAGGGACAGGAGCCTACGAGCAGTACTTC | CASSEFIGTGAYEQYF
TRBJ2-3 | TRBD1 | TRBV12-3/TRBV12-4 | many | TGTGCCAGCAGTTTGGGACAGGGGCGCACAGATACGCAGTATTTT | CASSLGQGRTDTQYF
TRBJ2-5 | TRBD2 | TRBV6-5 | many | TGTGCCAGCAGTTACTCACCGGGACTATCCAAAGAGACCCAGTACTTC | CASSYSPGLSKETQYF
TRBJ2-5 | TRBD2 | TRBV7-9 | few | TGTGCCAGCAGCTTTGCGGGAGTTGGGGAGACCCAGTACTTC | CASSFAGVGETQYF
TRBJ2-7 | - | TRBV30 | few | TGTGCCTGGAGTGTATGGGGGTTCTCCTACGAGCAGTACTTC | CAWSVWGFSYEQYF
TRBJ2-7 | TRBD1 | TRBV5-5 | - | TGTGCCAGCAGCATAGACAGGGATATCGGCGGGCAGTACTTC | CASSIDRDIGGQYF
TRBJ2-4 | - | TRBV27 | few | TGTGCCACTGAGGATCGGGCCAAAAACATTCAGTACTTC | CATEDRAKNIQYF
TRBJ1-2 | - | TRBV20-1 | - | TGCAGTGCTAGCCCCCCGTATGGCTACACCTTC | CSASPPYGYTF
TRBJ2-2 | - | TRBV6-1 | - | TGTGCCAGCAGTCCGGGACTCCCACAAATAACCGGGGAGCTGTTTTTT | CASSPGLPQITGELFF
TRBJ2-1 | - | TRBV12-3/TRBV12-4 | - | TGTGCCAGCAGTTTTTCACTTACAGCTAAAGGGCAGTTCTTC | CASSFSLTAKGQFF
TRBJ2-1 | - | TRBV24-1 | - | TGTGCCACCAGCCCCTCGGCAGGTCGGAATGAGCAGTTCTTC | CATSPSAGRNEQFF